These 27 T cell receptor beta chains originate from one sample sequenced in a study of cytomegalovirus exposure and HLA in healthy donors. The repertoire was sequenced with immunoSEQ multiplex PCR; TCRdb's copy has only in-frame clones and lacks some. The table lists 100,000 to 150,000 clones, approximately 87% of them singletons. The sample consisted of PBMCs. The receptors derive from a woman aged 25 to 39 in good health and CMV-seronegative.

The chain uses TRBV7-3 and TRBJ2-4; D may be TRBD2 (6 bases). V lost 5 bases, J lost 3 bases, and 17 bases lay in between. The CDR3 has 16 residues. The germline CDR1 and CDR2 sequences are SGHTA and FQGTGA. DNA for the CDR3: TGTGCCAGCAGCCTTGGGAGGCTTGGGGACAAAAACATTCAGTACTTC. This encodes CASSLGRLGDKNIQYF.

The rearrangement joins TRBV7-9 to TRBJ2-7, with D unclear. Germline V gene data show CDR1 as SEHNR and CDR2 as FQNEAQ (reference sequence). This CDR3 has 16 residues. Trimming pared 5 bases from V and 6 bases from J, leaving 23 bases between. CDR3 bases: TGTGCCAGCAGCCCCCCAGCCGCCCCGACGAGAGGCGAGCAGTACTTC. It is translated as CASSPPAAPTRGEQYF.

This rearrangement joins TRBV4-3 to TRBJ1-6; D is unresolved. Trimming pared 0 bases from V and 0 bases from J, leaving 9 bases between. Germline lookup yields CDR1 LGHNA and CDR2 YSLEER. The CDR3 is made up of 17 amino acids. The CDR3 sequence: CASSQDLGSSYNSPLHF. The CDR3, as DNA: TGCGCCAGCAGCCAAGATCTGGGGAGCTCCTATAATTCACCCCTCCACTTT.

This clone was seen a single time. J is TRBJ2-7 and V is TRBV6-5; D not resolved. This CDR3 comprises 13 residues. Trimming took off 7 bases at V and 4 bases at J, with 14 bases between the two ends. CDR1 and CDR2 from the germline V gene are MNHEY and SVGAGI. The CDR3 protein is CASINSPPYEQYF. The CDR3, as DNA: TGTGCCAGCATAAATAGCCCCCCATACGAGCAGTACTTC.

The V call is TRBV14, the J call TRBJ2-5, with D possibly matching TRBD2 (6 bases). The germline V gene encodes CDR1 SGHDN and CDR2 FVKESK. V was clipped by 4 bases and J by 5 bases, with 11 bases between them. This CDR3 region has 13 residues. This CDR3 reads CASSPGLGETQYF. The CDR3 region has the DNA TGTGCCAGCAGCCCGGGACTGGGGGAGACCCAGTACTTC.

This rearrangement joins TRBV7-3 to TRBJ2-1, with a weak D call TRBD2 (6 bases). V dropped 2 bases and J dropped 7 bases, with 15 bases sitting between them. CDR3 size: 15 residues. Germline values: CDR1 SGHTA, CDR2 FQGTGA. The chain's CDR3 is CASSLGQGGRNEQFF. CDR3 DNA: TGTGCCAGCAGCTTAGGGCAGGGAGGAAGGAATGAGCAGTTCTTC.

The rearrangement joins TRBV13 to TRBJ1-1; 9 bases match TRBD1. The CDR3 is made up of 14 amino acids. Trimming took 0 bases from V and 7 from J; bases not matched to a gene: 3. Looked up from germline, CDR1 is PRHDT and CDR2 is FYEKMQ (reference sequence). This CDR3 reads CASSLGQGALEAFF. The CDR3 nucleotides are TGTGCCAGCAGCTTAGGACAGGGGGCACTTGAAGCTTTCTTT.

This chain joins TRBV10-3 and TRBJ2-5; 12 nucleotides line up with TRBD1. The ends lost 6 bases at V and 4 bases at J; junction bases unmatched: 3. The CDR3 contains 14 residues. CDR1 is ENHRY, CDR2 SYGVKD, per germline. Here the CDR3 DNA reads TGTGCCATCAGACAGGGACAGGGGGCAGAGACCCAGTACTTC. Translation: CAIRQGQGAETQYF.

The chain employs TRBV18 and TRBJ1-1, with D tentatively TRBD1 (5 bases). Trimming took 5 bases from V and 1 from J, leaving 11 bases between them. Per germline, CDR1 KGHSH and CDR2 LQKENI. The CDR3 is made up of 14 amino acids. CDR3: CASSYVGQNTEAFF. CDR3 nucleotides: TGTGCCAGCTCATACGTCGGACAGAACACTGAAGCTTTCTTT.

CDR3 protein: CSVGSGLAGYNEQFF. The DNA for the CDR3 is TGCAGCGTTGGTTCTGGGCTAGCGGGGTACAATGAGCAGTTCTTC. The chain joins TRBV29-1 to TRBJ2-1; 9 positions agree with TRBD2. The CDR3 is 15 residues long. The trim removed 4 bases at V and 4 bases at J, leaving 8 bases unmatched. Per the germline V gene, CDR1 is SQVTM and CDR2 is ANQGSEA.

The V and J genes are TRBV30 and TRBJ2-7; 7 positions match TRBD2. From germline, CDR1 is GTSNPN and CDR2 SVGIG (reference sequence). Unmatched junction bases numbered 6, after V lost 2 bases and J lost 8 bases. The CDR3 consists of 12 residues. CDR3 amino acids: CAWSPPGRKQYF. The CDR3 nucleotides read TGTGCCTGGAGTCCCCCCGGGAGGAAGCAGTACTTC.

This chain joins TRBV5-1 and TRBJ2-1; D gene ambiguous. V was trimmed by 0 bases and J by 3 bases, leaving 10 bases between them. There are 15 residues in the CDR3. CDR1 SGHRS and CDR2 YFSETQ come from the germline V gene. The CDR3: CASSLAVQNYNEQFF. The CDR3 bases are TGCGCCAGCAGCTTGGCCGTACAGAACTACAATGAGCAGTTCTTC.

Written as DNA, the CDR3 is TGTGCCAGCAGCTTGGTGAAGGGACATCCCCAGTACTTC. Residues: CASSLVKGHPQYF. This chain joins TRBV5-6 and TRBJ2-7; maybe TRBD1 (6 bases). Trimming took off 0 bases at V and 10 bases at J, with 14 bases between the two ends. Germline V gene data show CDR1 as SGHDT and CDR2 as YYEEEE. This CDR3 region has 13 residues. Based on the CDR3 plus reference TRBV5-6 and TRBJ2-7, the full variable domain is DAGVTQSPTHLIKTRGQQVTLRCSPKSGHDTVSWYQQALGQGPQFIFQYYEEEERQRGNFPDRFSGHQFPNYSSELNVNALLLGDSALYLCASSLVKGHPQYFGPGTRLTVT.

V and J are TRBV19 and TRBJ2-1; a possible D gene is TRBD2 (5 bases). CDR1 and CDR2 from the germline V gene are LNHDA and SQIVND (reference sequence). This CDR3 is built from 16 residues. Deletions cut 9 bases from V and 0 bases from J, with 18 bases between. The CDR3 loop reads CASRRRAVSSYNEQFF. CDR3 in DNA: TGTGCCAGCCGACGTCGAGCGGTTAGCTCCTACAATGAGCAGTTCTTC.

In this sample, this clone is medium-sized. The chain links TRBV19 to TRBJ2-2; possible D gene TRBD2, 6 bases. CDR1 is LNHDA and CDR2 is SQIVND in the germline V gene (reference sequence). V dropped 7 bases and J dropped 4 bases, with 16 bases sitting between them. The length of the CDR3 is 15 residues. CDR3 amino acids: CASNYRDSPTGELFF. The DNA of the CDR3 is TGTGCCAGTAACTACCGGGACTCCCCCACCGGGGAGCTGTTTTTT.

The CDR3 DNA is TGTGCCAGCAGTGTGCTGCAGGCCAATGAGCAGTTCTTC. It encodes CASSVLQANEQFF. The chain employs TRBV2 and TRBJ2-1, with D unclear. The germline gives CDR1 SNHLY, CDR2 FYNNEI. V was shortened by 4 bases and J by 6 bases, with 10 bases between the two germline ends. The CDR3 totals 13 residues.

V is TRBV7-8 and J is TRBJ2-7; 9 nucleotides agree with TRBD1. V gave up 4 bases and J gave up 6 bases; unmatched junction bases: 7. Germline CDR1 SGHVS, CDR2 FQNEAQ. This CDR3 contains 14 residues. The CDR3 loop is CASSSTRTGAEQYF. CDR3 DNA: TGTGCCAGCAGCTCGACTCGGACAGGGGCCGAGCAGTACTTC.

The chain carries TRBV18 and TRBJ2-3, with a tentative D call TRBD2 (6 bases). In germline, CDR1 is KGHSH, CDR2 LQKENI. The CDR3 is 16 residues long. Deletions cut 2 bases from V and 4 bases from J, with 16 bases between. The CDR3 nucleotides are TGTGCCAGCTCACCAAGGTATAAGCGGGCGGCAGATACGCAGTATTTT. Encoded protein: CASSPRYKRAADTQYF.

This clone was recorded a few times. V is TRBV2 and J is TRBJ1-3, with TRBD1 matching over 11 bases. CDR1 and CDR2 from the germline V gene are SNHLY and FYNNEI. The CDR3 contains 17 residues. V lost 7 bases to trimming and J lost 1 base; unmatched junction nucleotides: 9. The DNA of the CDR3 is TGTGCCAGCAACCCGGTGGACAGGGGGCGATCTGGAAACACCATATATTTT. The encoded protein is CASNPVDRGRSGNTIYF.

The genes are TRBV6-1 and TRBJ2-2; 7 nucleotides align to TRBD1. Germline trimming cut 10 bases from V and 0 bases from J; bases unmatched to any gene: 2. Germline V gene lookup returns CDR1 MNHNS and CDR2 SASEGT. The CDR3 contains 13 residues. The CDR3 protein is CATGTANTGELFF. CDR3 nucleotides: TGTGCCACGGGGACAGCGAACACCGGGGAGCTGTTTTTT.

CDR3 DNA: TGCGCCAGCAGCTTGTTAGGGACTAGCGGGGTCGCAGTAGATACGCAGTATTTT. This encodes CASSLLGTSGVAVDTQYF. The chain couples TRBV5-1 to TRBJ2-3; 13 nucleotides agree with TRBD2. The germline gives CDR1 SGHRS, CDR2 YFSETQ. The CDR3 loop spans 18 amino acids. Unmatched junction bases numbered 10, after V lost 1 base and J lost 5 bases.

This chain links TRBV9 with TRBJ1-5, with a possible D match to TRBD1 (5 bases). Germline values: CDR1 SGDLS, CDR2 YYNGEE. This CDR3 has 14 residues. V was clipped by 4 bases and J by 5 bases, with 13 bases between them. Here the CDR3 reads CASSPGGRHQPQHF. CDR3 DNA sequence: TGTGCCAGCAGCCCTGGGGGGAGGCATCAGCCCCAGCATTTT.

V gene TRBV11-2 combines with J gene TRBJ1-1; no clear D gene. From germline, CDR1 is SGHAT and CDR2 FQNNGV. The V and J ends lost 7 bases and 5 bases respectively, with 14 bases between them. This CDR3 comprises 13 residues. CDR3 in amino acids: CASTSQTGTEAFF. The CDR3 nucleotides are TGTGCCAGCACATCCCAGACTGGGACTGAAGCTTTCTTT.

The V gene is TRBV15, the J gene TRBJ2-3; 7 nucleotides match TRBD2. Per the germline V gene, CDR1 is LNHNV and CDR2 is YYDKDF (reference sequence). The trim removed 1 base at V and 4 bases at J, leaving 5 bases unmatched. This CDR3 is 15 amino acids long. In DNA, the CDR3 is TGTGCCACCAGCAGAGGCGGGGGAGAGTCAGATACGCAGTATTTT. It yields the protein CATSRGGGESDTQYF.

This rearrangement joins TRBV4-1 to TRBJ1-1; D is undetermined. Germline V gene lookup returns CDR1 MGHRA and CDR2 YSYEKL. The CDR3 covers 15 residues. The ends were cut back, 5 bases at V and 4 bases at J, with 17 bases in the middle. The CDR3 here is CASSLTFLGSTEAFF. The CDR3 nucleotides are TGCGCCAGCAGCTTAACCTTCCTGGGGAGCACTGAAGCTTTCTTT.

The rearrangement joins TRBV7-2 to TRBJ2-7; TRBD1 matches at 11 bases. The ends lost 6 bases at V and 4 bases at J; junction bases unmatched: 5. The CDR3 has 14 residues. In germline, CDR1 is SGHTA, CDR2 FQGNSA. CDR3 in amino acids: CASSRGQGAYEQYF. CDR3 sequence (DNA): TGTGCCAGCAGTCGTGGACAGGGGGCATACGAGCAGTACTTC.

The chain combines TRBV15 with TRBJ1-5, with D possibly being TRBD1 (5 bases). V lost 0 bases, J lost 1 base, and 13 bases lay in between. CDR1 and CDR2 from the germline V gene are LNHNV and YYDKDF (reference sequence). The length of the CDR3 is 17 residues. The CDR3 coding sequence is TGTGCCACCAGCAGAGAGTTCTCGGGGGTCAGCAATCAGCCCCAGCATTTT. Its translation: CATSREFSGVSNQPQHF.